This T cell receptor (beta chain) stems from a study of shared clonotypes between healthy human individuals. Study-level information: Researchers assigned three CD4 naive, three CD4 memory, two CD8 naive and one CD8 memory plate to each donor.

Every subset had its genomic DNA shared out evenly among several immunoSEQ plates. In replicate PCRs of sorted subsets, approximately 210 ng DNA, approximately 32,000 T cell genomes, was used. Some clones are missing from TCRdb's copy, which holds only in-frame ones; the method was immunoSEQ multiplex PCR. The data hold more than 2 million clones, with 90% to 96% observed a single time. Input material: naive CD4+ T cells sorted from blood. Sample subset: CD45RA+ positively selected. The receptor comes from a young man in good health.

The CDR3 loop reads CASSLVQGALGANVLTF. The CDR3 coding sequence is TGCGCCAGCAGCTTGGTACAGGGGGCGTTGGGGGCCAACGTCCTGACTTTC. The V gene is TRBV5-1, the J gene TRBJ2-6; TRBD1 agrees at 9 bases. CDR1 is SGHRS and CDR2 is YFSETQ in the germline V gene. The CDR3 is made up of 17 amino acids. The V and J ends lost 0 bases and 4 bases, in that order; junction bases with no gene match: 5.